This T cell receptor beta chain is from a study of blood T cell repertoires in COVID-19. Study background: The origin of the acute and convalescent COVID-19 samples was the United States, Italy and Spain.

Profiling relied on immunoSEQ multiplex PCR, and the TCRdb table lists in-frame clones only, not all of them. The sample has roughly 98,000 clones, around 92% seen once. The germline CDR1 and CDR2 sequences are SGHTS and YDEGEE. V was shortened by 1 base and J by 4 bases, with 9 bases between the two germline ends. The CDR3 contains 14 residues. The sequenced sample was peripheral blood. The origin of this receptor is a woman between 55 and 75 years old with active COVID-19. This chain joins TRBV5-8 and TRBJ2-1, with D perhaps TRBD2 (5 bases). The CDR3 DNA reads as TGTGCCAGCAGCTTGAGGACTCAGTACAATGAGCAGTTCTTC. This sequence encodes CASSLRTQYNEQFF.